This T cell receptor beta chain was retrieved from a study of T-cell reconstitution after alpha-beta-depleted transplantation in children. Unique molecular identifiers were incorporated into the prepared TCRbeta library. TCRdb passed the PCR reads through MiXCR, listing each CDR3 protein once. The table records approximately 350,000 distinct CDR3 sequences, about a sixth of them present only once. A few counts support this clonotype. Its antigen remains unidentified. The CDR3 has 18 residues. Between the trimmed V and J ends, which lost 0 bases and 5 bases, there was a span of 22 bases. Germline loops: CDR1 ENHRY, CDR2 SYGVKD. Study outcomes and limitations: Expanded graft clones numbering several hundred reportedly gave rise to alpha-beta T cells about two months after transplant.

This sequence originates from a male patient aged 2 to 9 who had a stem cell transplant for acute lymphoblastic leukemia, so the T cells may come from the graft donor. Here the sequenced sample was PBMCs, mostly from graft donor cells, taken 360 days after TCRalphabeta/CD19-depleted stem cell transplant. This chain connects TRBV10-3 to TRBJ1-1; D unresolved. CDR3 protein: CAISESRSWAGKRTEAFF. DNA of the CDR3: TGTGCCATCAGTGAGTCGAGGAGCTGGGCAGGAAAGAGGACTGAAGCTTTCTTT.